Listed below are T cell receptor beta chains from one sample, sequenced in a study of blood T cells in healthy people across ages. TCRdb reprocessed the 5' RACE reads via MiXCR and lists one record per CDR3 protein. The sample shows 750,000 or so distinct CDR3 sequences, around 25% of them seen only once. The same data also contributed to another study, on T cells of mothers and their children.

Material: blood. The receptors stem from a boy younger than 18 in good health. Each CDR3 is given with its conserved first and last residue. Each record gives: clone size, D gene, J gene, CDR3 length, V gene, CDR3 protein, CDR3 DNA. A D gene is named only where the DNA matches it firmly. Only some rows state a clone size, as once, few, many or a class for expanded clones.

.,.,TRBJ1-2,14,TRBV25-1,CASSELWGRDGYTF,TGTGCCAGCAGTGAATTGTGGGGGCGCGATGGCTACACCTTC
few,TRBD1,TRBJ2-4,14,TRBV5-1,CASSLAGTGNIQYF,TGCGCCAGCAGCTTGGCCGGGACAGGTAACATTCAGTACTTC
few,.,TRBJ2-7,14,TRBV15,CATSERQANYEQYF,TGTGCCACCAGCGAACGACAGGCTAACTACGAGCAGTACTTC
.,.,TRBJ1-2,15,TRBV15,CATSREDNPSGGYTF,TGTGCCACCAGCAGAGAGGACAATCCCTCGGGTGGCTACACCTTC
.,TRBD2,TRBJ2-1,14,TRBV4-3,CASSGGNVYNGQFF,TGCGCCAGTTCCGGGGGGAACGTATACAATGGGCAGTTCTTC
many,TRBD1,TRBJ2-7,13,TRBV29-1,CSVRTGRGREQYF,TGCAGCGTTAGGACAGGGCGTGGGAGGGAGCAGTACTTC
.,.,TRBJ2-3,14,TRBV7-6,CASSGRGGGDTQYF,TGTGCCAGCAGCGGAAGGGGAGGAGGAGATACGCAGTATTTT
.,.,TRBJ2-7,15,TRBV5-1,CASSLESARVAEQYF,TGCGCCAGCAGCTTGGAGTCCGCAAGAGTCGCCGAGCAGTACTTC
.,TRBD2,TRBJ2-7,14,TRBV12-3/TRBV12-4,CASNIAGGAYEQYF,TGTGCCAGCAATATAGCGGGGGGAGCCTACGAGCAGTACTTC
.,.,TRBJ2-4,13,TRBV7-9,CASSLGPDYIQYF,TGTGCCAGCAGCTTGGGACCGGACTACATTCAGTACTTC
.,.,TRBJ2-3,13,TRBV29-1,CSVDGTATDTQYF,TGCAGCGTTGACGGTACGGCCACAGATACGCAGTATTTT
many,.,TRBJ2-1,13,TRBV5-1,CASSLGVNNEQFF,TGTGCCAGCAGCTTAGGTGTGAACAATGAGCAGTTCTTC
few,TRBD1,TRBJ2-7,14,TRBV20-1,CSAQTGTGLTEQYF,TGCAGTGCTCAAACCGGGACAGGGTTAACCGAGCAGTACTTC
few,TRBD1,TRBJ1-1,14,TRBV12-3/TRBV12-4,CASSFGRGQTEAFF,TGTGCCAGCAGTTTTGGCAGGGGGCAAACTGAAGCTTTCTTT
.,.,TRBJ2-5,16,TRBV4-2,CASSQDRIGGKETQYF,TGTGCCAGCAGCCAAGATCGGATAGGTGGGAAAGAGACCCAGTACTTC
once,.,TRBJ1-1,13,TRBV6-1,CASRGVLTDQAFF,TGTGCCAGCAGAGGGGTATTAACAGATCAAGCTTTCTTT
few,.,TRBJ2-7,11,TRBV29-1,CSVAQGYEQYF,TGCAGCGTTGCGCAGGGTTACGAGCAGTACTTC
.,TRBD1,TRBJ1-1,14,TRBV20-1,CSASAGQGSTEAFF,TGCAGTGCTAGTGCTGGACAGGGTTCCACTGAAGCTTTCTTT
few,.,TRBJ2-3,15,TRBV9,CASSEDFPQSDTQYF,TGTGCCAGCAGCGAAGACTTTCCCCAGTCAGATACGCAGTATTTT
few,.,TRBJ2-3,13,TRBV12-3/TRBV12-4,CASSGDGRDTQYF,TGTGCCAGCAGTGGGGACGGTCGAGATACGCAGTATTTT
.,.,TRBJ1-2,15,TRBV7-2,CASSVQQGPWGGYTF,TGTGCCAGCAGCGTACAACAGGGCCCGTGGGGAGGCTACACCTTC
.,.,TRBJ2-2,14,TRBV6-1,CASTRTVNTGELFF,TGTGCCAGCACCCGGACCGTCAACACCGGGGAGCTGTTTTTT
.,TRBD1,TRBJ2-7,13,TRBV29-1,CSVQQGASNEQYF,TGCAGCGTTCAACAGGGGGCCAGCAACGAGCAGTACTTC
.,TRBD2,TRBJ2-3,20,TRBV13,CASSHGTTNAKRFGTDTQYF,TGTGCCAGCAGCCACGGGACTACGAATGCCAAACGATTCGGCACAGATACGCAGTATTTT
few,TRBD2,TRBJ2-1,13,TRBV29-1,CSVSPSGSHEQFF,TGCAGCGTCTCTCCTAGCGGGAGCCATGAGCAGTTCTTC
.,.,TRBJ1-4,15,TRBV3-1,CASSQGRLTNEKLFF,TGTGCCAGCAGCCAAGGACGCTTAACTAATGAAAAACTGTTTTTT
many,.,TRBJ1-2,13,TRBV7-2,CASTPSREDGYTF,TGTGCCAGCACCCCCTCGCGGGAAGATGGCTACACCTTC